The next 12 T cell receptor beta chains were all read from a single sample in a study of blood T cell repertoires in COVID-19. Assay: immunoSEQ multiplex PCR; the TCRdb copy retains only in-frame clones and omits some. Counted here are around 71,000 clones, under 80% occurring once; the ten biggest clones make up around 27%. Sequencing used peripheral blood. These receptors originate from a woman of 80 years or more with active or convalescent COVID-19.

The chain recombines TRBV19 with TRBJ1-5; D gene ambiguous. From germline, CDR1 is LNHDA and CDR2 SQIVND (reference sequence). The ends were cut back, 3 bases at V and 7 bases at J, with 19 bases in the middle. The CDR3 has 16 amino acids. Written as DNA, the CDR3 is TGTGCCAGTAGTATTCTTAATGAGAACCGGGTCCAGCCCCAGCATTTT. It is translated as CASSILNENRVQPQHF.

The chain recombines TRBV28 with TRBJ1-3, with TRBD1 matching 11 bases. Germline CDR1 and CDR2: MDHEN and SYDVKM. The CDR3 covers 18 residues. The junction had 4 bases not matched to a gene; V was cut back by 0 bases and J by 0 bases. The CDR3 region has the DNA TGTGCCAGCAGTTTATGGGGGACAGGGGGAAACTCTGGAAACACCATATATTTT. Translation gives CASSLWGTGGNSGNTIYF.

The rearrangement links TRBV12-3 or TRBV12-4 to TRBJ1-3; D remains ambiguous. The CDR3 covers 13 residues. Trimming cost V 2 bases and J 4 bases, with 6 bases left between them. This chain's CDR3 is CASSLNRGNTIYF. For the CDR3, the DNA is TGTGCCAGCAGTTTAAACAGAGGAAACACCATATATTTT.

The CDR3, as DNA: TGTGCCAGCAGTTTCGGACAGGGGCGACTGGCTGAAGCTTTCTTT. This translates into CASSFGQGRLAEAFF. The V call is TRBV27, the J call TRBJ1-1; 9 bases fit TRBD1. Losses at the gene ends were 3 bases for V and 6 bases for J; bases not matched to a gene: 8. The germline V gene encodes CDR1 MNHEY and CDR2 SMNVEV (reference sequence). This CDR3 region has 15 residues.

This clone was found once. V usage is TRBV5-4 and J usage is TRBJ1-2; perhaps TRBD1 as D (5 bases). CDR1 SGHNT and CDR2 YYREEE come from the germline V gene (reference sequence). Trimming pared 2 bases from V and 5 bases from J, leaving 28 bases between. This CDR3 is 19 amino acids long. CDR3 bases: TGTGCCAGCAGCTTTCCCTCGCCTCCCGGGCGGGACGGAGAGTATGGCTACACCTTC. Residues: CASSFPSPPGRDGEYGYTF.

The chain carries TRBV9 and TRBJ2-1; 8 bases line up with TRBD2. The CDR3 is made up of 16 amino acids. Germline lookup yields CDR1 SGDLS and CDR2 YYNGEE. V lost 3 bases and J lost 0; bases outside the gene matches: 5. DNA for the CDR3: TGTGCCAGCAGCGACCCGGGGGGGGGCTCCTACAATGAGCAGTTCTTC. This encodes CASSDPGGGSYNEQFF.

The CDR3 loop is CASSYSGTRGNYGYTF. CDR3 in DNA: TGTGCCAGCAGTTACTCAGGCACTCGGGGGAACTATGGCTACACCTTC. This chain links TRBV6-5 with TRBJ1-2, with D possibly matching TRBD1 (5 bases). Per germline, CDR1 MNHEY and CDR2 SVGAGI. This CDR3 region has 16 residues. V gave up 0 bases and J gave up 2 bases, with 13 bases separating them.

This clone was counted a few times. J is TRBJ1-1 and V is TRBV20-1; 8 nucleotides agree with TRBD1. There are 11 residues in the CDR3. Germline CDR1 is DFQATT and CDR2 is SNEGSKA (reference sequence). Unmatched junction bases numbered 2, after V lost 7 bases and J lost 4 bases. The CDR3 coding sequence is TGCAGTGTGGACAGGGTCACTGAAGCTTTCTTT. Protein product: CSVDRVTEAFF.

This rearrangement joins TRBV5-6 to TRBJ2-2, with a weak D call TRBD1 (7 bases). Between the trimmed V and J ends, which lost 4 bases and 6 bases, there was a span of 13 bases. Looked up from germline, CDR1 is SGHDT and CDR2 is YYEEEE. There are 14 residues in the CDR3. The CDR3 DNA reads TGTGCCAGCAGCCGCGACAGGGAGGCCGGGGAGCTGTTTTTT. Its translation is CASSRDREAGELFF.

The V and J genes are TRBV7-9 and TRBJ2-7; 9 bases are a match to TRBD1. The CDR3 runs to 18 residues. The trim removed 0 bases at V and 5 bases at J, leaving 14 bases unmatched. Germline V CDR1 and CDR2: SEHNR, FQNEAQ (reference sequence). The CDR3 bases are TGTGCCAGCAGCTTAGCTCCGTTGGGGACAGGGCGGATGGACGAGCAGTACTTC. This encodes CASSLAPLGTGRMDEQYF.

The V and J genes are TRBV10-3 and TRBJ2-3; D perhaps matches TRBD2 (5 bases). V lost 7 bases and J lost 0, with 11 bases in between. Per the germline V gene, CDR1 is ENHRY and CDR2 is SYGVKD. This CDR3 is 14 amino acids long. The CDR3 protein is CAIIGDPSTDTQYF. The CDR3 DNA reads TGTGCCATCATCGGGGATCCTAGCACAGATACGCAGTATTTT.

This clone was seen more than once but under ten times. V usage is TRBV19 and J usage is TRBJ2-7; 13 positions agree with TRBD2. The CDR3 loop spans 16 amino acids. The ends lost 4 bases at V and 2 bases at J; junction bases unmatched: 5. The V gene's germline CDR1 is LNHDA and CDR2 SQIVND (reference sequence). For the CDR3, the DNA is TGTGCCAGTAGTAGGGGGGGACTAGCGGGAACCTACGAGCAGTACTTC. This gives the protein CASSRGGLAGTYEQYF.